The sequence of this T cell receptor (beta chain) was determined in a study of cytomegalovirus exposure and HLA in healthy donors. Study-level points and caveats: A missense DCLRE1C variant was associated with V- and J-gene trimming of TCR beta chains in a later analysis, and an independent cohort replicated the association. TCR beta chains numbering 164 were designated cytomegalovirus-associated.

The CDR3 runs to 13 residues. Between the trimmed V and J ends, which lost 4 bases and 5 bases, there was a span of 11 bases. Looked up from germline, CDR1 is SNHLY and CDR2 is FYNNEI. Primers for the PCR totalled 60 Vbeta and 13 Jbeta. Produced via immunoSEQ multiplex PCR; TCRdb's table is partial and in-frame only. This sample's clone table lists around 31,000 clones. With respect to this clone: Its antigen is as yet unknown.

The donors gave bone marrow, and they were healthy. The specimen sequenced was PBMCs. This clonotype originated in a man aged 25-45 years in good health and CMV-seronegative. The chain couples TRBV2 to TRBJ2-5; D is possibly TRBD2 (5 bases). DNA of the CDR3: TGTGCCAGCAGTGCCCAGAGGGCGGAGACCCAGTACTTC. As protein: CASSAQRAETQYF.